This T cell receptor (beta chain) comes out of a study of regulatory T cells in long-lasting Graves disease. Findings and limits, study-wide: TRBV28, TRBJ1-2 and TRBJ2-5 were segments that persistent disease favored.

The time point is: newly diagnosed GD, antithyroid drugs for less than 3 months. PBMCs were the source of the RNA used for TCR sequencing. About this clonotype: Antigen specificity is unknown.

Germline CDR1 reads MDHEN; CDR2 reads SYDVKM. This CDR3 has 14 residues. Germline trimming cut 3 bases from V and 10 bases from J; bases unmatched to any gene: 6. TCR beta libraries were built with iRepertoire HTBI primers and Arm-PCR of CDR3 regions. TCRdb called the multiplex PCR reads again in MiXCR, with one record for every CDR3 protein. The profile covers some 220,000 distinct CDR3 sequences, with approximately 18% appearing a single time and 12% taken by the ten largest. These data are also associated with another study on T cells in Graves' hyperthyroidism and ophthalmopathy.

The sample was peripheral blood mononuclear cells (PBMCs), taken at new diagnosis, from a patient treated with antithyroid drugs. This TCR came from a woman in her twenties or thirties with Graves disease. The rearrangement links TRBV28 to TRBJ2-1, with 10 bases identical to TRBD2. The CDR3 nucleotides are TGTGCCAGCAGTTTCAATTTAGCGGGAGGCGAGCAGTTCTTC. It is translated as CASSFNLAGGEQFF.